The T cell receptor (beta chain) described here comes from a study of CD8 T cells in ankylosing spondylitis. General study results and limits: Fewer than ten highly homologous variants made up a TCR beta motif, and this motif appeared characteristic of ankylosing spondylitis blood.

Germline CDR1 reads DFQATT; CDR2 reads SNEGSKA (reference sequence). The CDR3 is made up of 15 amino acids. V was cut by 0 bases and J by 4 bases, with 13 bases left in between. This clonotype appeared a few times. Its antigen is not identified. TCRdb re-called the 5' RACE reads with MiXCR, one entry per CDR3 protein. The sample yields 450,000 or so distinct CDR3 sequences, 25% to 30% seen once. The sequence came from a male donor with ankylosing spondylitis. The chain combines TRBV20-1 with TRBJ1-5; the D gene is possibly TRBD1 (6 bases). Sequencing was carried out using blood, either unsorted or a sorted T cell fraction (not recorded which). The DNA of the CDR3 is TGCAGTGCTAGAGATCGCAGGACAGCTAATCAGCCCCAGCATTTT. As protein: CSARDRRTANQPQHF.